Below are 20 T cell receptor beta chains sequenced from a single sample in a study of cytotoxic CD8 clonotypes in ibrutinib-treated CLL. Data came from immunoSEQ multiplex PCR; TCRdb stores just in-frame clones and leaves some out. The repertoire holds under 150,000 clones, 84% seen once, with 2.5% to 3.5% in the top ten. This specimen was PBMCs, taken after 24 months of ibrutinib treatment. The receptors shown here come from a human donor with chronic lymphocytic leukemia.

CDR3 sequence (DNA): TGTGCCAGCAGTCATACCGGGACTAATTCTGGCGAGCAGTACTTC. Translating gives CASSHTGTNSGEQYF. The V gene is TRBV11-3, the J gene TRBJ2-7, with 7 nucleotides matching TRBD2. V lost 6 bases to trimming and J lost 6 bases; unmatched junction nucleotides: 14. Germline V gives CDR1 SGHNT, CDR2 YENEEA. The CDR3 totals 15 residues.

The chain employs TRBV7-6 and TRBJ1-5, with D uncertain. V gave up 6 bases and J gave up 5 bases, with 11 bases separating them. This CDR3 region has 13 residues. Germline CDR1 SGHVS, CDR2 FNYEAQ. CDR3 residues: CASSKRVHQPQHF. CDR3 nucleotides: TGTGCCAGCAGTAAAAGGGTTCATCAGCCCCAGCATTTT.

The chain joins TRBV10-2 to TRBJ1-4; possibly TRBD1 for D (5 bases). V lost 6 bases, J lost 3 bases, and 8 bases lay in between. In germline, CDR1 is WSHSY, CDR2 SAAADI. This CDR3 comprises 13 residues. The CDR3 sequence: CASRHRSNEKLFF. CDR3 coding DNA: TGCGCCAGCAGGCACAGGTCTAATGAAAAACTGTTTTTT.

The chain couples TRBV10-2 to TRBJ2-1; 14 nucleotides match TRBD2. CDR1 is WSHSY and CDR2 is SAAADI in the germline V gene. The CDR3 has 15 residues. V dropped 6 bases and J dropped 4; count of bases not matched to a gene: 2. The CDR3 DNA reads TGCGCCAGCAGGGGACTAGCGGGGGCTTACAATGAGCAGTTCTTC. Its translation is CASRGLAGAYNEQFF.

V gene TRBV30 combines with J gene TRBJ1-4; tentative D call: TRBD1 (6 bases). The germline V gene has CDR1 GTSNPN and CDR2 SVGIG (reference sequence). The CDR3 is 16 amino acids. The V end was cut by 3 bases, the J end by 4 bases, with 18 bases between. CDR3: CAWSHPTGTHNEKLFF. The CDR3 region has the DNA TGTGCCTGGAGCCACCCTACAGGGACTCATAATGAAAAACTGTTTTTT.

This chain joins TRBV27 and TRBJ1-2, with a tentative D call TRBD1 (5 bases). This CDR3 has 16 residues. Germline V gene sequence: CDR1 MNHEY, CDR2 SMNVEV (reference sequence). Deletions cut 5 bases from V and 4 bases from J, with 20 bases between. DNA for the CDR3: TGTGCCAGCAGTGGAAGGACGGGGCGGTCCTTCTATGGCTACACCTTC. Its translation is CASSGRTGRSFYGYTF.

This clone showed up just once. V and J are TRBV6-6 and TRBJ1-1; the D is unclear. Germline V gene data show CDR1 as MNHNY and CDR2 as SVGAGI (reference sequence). V was shortened by 0 bases and J by 1 base, with 3 bases between the two germline ends. CDR3 size: 13 residues. CDR3 nucleotides: TGTGCCAGCAGTTACTCCTGGAACACTGAAGCTTTCTTT. This translates into CASSYSWNTEAFF.

The chain has TRBV28 and TRBJ2-5; D may correspond to TRBD1 or TRBD2 (5 bases each). Near its end, the DNA agrees better with TRBJ2-7, so the J call may be wrong. CDR3 length: 14 amino acids. Germline CDR1 and CDR2: MDHEN and SYDVKM. In nucleotides, the CDR3 is TGTGCCAGCAGTCCCGCCGGGACCTCCTACGAGCAGTACTTC. Its translation is CASSPAGTSYEQYF.

The chain is built from TRBV6-5 and TRBJ2-3, with D possibly TRBD2 on 6 matching bases. Per germline, CDR1 MNHEY and CDR2 SVGAGI. V dropped 11 bases and J dropped 6 bases, with 18 bases sitting between them. The CDR3 is 13 amino acids. The CDR3 nucleotides read TGTGCCGGAGGGAGCGCGCCTGGGGATACGCAGTATTTT. Encoded protein: CAGGSAPGDTQYF.

The rearrangement joins TRBV29-1 to TRBJ2-4, with unresolved D. The V end lost 7 bases, the J end lost 0 bases, and 7 bases lay between the germline ends. Per the germline V gene, CDR1 is SQVTM and CDR2 is ANQGSEA. The CDR3 is 12 residues long. CDR3 residues: CSGEVAKNIQYF. CDR3 nucleotides: TGCAGCGGAGAGGTAGCCAAAAACATTCAGTACTTC.

The chain recombines TRBV19 with TRBJ1-2, with D unresolved. V lost 3 bases and J 1 base, leaving 9 bases between the germline ends. The CDR3 totals 14 residues. CDR1 and CDR2 from the germline V gene are LNHDA and SQIVND (reference sequence). This CDR3 is CASSMRQDNYGYTF. The CDR3 nucleotides are TGTGCCAGTAGTATGAGGCAGGATAACTATGGCTACACCTTC. Based on the CDR3 plus reference TRBV19 and TRBJ1-2, the full variable domain is DGGITQSPKYLFRKEGQNVTLSCEQNLNHDAMYWYRQDPGQGLRLIYYSQIVNDFQKGDIAEGYSVSREKKESFPLTVTSAQKNPTAFYLCASSMRQDNYGYTFGSGTRLTVV.

This clone was counted once. The chain recombines TRBV28 with TRBJ2-5; 10 bases fit TRBD2. From germline, CDR1 is MDHEN and CDR2 SYDVKM. V was clipped by 2 bases and J by 5 bases; unmatched bases: 5. This CDR3 contains 15 residues. The CDR3 coding sequence is TGTGCCAGCAGTTTAAGCGGGGGGGGCCGGGAGACCCAGTACTTC. It translates to CASSLSGGGRETQYF. Complete variable domain (other parts from reference TRBV28 and TRBJ2-5): DVKVTQSSRYLVKRTGEKVFLECVQDMDHENMFWYRQDPGLGLRLIYFSYDVKMKEKGDIPEGYSVSREKKERFSLILESASTNQTSMYLCASSLSGGGRETQYFGPGTRLLVL.

This clone has just one count. The chain employs TRBV7-2 and TRBJ2-7, with D perhaps given as TRBD1 or TRBD2 (5 bases each). V was clipped by 3 bases and J by 7 bases, with 13 bases between them. The length of the CDR3 is 13 residues. CDR1 is SGHTA, CDR2 FQGNSA, per germline. The CDR3 DNA reads TGTGCCAGCAGCTTTTCATTAGAGGGGGAGCAGTACTTC. Its translation: CASSFSLEGEQYF. Drawing the rest from reference TRBV7-2 and TRBJ2-7, the complete variable domain is GAGVSQSPSNKVTEKGKDVELRCDPISGHTALYWYRQSLGQGLEFLIYFQGNSAPDKSGLPSDRFSAERTGGSVSTLTIQRTQQEDSAVYLCASSFSLEGEQYFGPGTRLTVT.

The chain has TRBV7-9 and TRBJ2-1; 7 bases agree with TRBD2. The germline gives CDR1 SEHNR, CDR2 FQNEAQ (reference sequence). The CDR3 length is 14 residues. Trimming took 5 bases from V and 5 from J; bases not matched to a gene: 6. The CDR3 reads CASSPGSGDNEQFF. As DNA, the CDR3 is TGTGCCAGCAGCCCGGGGAGCGGGGACAATGAGCAGTTCTTC.

V gene TRBV29-1 combines with J gene TRBJ1-4, with 11 bases fitting TRBD1. Germline loops: CDR1 SQVTM, CDR2 ANQGSEA. CDR3 length: 15 residues. Trimming at V came to 4 bases and at J to 7 bases, leaving 8 bases not matched to a gene. CDR3 region: CSVARTGGVVEKLFF. DNA of the CDR3: TGCAGCGTTGCGAGGACAGGGGGCGTTGTTGAAAAACTGTTTTTT. Based on the CDR3 plus reference TRBV29-1 and TRBJ1-4, the full variable domain is SAVISQKPSRDICQRGTSLTIQCQVDSQVTMMFWYRQQPGQSLTLIATANQGSEATYESGFVIDKFPISRPNLTFSTLTVSNMSPEDSSIYLCSVARTGGVVEKLFFGSGTQLSVL.

This clone was detected only once. The rearrangement joins TRBV28 to TRBJ2-7, with unresolved D. The V end lost 2 bases, the J end lost 0 bases, and 11 bases lay between the germline ends. Germline lookup yields CDR1 MDHEN and CDR2 SYDVKM. The CDR3 has 15 residues. CDR3 bases: TGTGCCAGCAGTTTAGGGCCGGGCCGCTCCTACGAGCAGTACTTC. This translates into CASSLGPGRSYEQYF.

In DNA form, the CDR3 reads TGTGCCAGCTCGCCAATCGGGACAGGACTTAACTATGGCTACACCTTC. Its translation is CASSPIGTGLNYGYTF. The gene calls are TRBV18 and TRBJ1-2; TRBD1 agrees at 8 bases. Germline lookup yields CDR1 KGHSH and CDR2 LQKENI. V lost 6 bases, J lost 1 base, and 10 bases stayed unmatched. The CDR3 consists of 16 residues.

The V call is TRBV14, the J call TRBJ1-6; D is uncertain. V lost 5 bases and J 9 bases, leaving 8 bases between the germline ends. Germline CDR1 SGHDN, CDR2 FVKESK. The length of the CDR3 is 12 residues. This chain's CDR3 is CASSAKGSPLHF. CDR3 DNA sequence: TGTGCCAGCAGCGCGAAGGGTTCACCCCTCCACTTT.

The chain combines TRBV10-3 with TRBJ2-7, with 7 bases aligning to TRBD1. The junction had 7 bases not matched to a gene; V was cut back by 9 bases and J by 2 bases. The CDR3 sequence is 13 residues long. Germline loops: CDR1 ENHRY, CDR2 SYGVKD. In nucleotides, the CDR3 is TGTGCCATACGACAGGGCGGACCCTACGAGCAGTACTTC. Translated: CAIRQGGPYEQYF.

V usage is TRBV18 and J usage is TRBJ2-7, with a possible D match to TRBD1 (6 bases). Germline V lookup: CDR1 KGHSH, CDR2 LQKENI. This CDR3 has 14 residues. Between the trimmed V and J ends, which lost 2 bases and 0 bases, there was a span of 8 bases. CDR3 sequence reads: CASSPGTTSYEQYF. CDR3 bases: TGTGCCAGCTCACCAGGGACAACCTCCTACGAGCAGTACTTC.